The 17 T cell receptor beta chains presented below share a single source sample, sequenced in a study of OX40 agonist ivuxolimab in advanced cancers. Assay used: immunoSEQ multiplex PCR; TCRdb lists only in-frame clones, some missing. The repertoire consists of around 46,000 clones, with 82% occurring once and the leading ten covering about 1.7%. The sample consisted of CD4+ or CD8+ T cells sorted from blood, taken in a trial of the OX40 agonist ivuxolimab. These receptors came from an adult with an advanced solid tumor such as melanoma, head and neck, liver or kidney cancer.

The chain couples TRBV14 to TRBJ1-1, with D unresolved. V dropped 4 bases and J dropped 0 bases, with 15 bases sitting between them. Germline values: CDR1 SGHDN, CDR2 FVKESK. CDR3 length: 16 amino acids. DNA of the CDR3: TGTGCCAGCAGCCGCGAAAAGGGAAGACTGAACACTGAAGCTTTCTTT. Translation: CASSREKGRLNTEAFF.

The count of this clone is one. The chain uses TRBV4-3 and TRBJ1-2, with D possibly matching TRBD1 (6 bases). Germline V gene sequence: CDR1 LGHNA, CDR2 YSLEER. The germline V and J ends were trimmed by 1 base and 4 bases, with 13 bases remaining between them. This CDR3 is built from 15 residues. The CDR3 coding sequence is TGCGCCAGCAGCCAAGGGCACCCAGGGGTCTATGGCTACACCTTC. Translating it yields CASSQGHPGVYGYTF.

The V gene is TRBV18, the J gene TRBJ2-6; TRBD2 is a possible D gene (5 bases). This CDR3 region has 17 residues. The V and J ends lost 3 bases and 4 bases respectively, with 16 bases between them. CDR1 and CDR2 (germline): KGHSH, LQKENI. The CDR3 sequence: CASSPPRGNSGANVLTF. CDR3 in DNA: TGTGCCAGCTCACCCCCCCGGGGTAATTCGGGGGCCAACGTCCTGACTTTC.

V gene TRBV6-6 combines with J gene TRBJ1-3; D is possibly TRBD1 (5 bases). This CDR3 is 13 amino acids long. V was clipped by 10 bases and J by 0 bases, with 10 bases between them. Germline V gives CDR1 MNHNY, CDR2 SVGAGI (reference sequence). CDR3 nucleotide sequence: TGTGCCACCCTACAGGCCTCTGGAAACACCATATATTTT. It yields the protein CATLQASGNTIYF.

This clone has just one count. V and J are TRBV4-1 and TRBJ1-5; tentatively, D is TRBD1 (6 bases). The V end was cut by 1 base, the J end by 2 bases, with 6 bases between. The CDR3 is 14 amino acids. In germline, CDR1 is MGHRA, CDR2 YSYEKL. The CDR3: CASSQGQGNQPQHF. CDR3 in DNA: TGCGCCAGCAGCCAAGGACAGGGCAATCAGCCCCAGCATTTT.

This clone has only a few counts. This chain's CDR3 is CASSQIYTSYEQYF. DNA of the CDR3: TGCGCCAGCAGTCAAATCTATACTTCCTACGAGCAGTACTTC. The chain joins TRBV23-1 to TRBJ2-7; no firm D call. TRBV23-1 belongs to the ORF category, with a function that is uncertain. The V end lost 2 bases, the J end lost 1 base, and 9 bases lay between the germline ends. This CDR3 is built from 14 residues.

This clone appeared a few times. This chain connects TRBV4-2 to TRBJ1-5; D unclear. The CDR3 has 18 amino acids. Trimming removed 0 bases at V and 7 bases at J, with 22 bases between. Germline V gene data show CDR1 as LGHNA and CDR2 as YNFKEQ. This CDR3 is CASSQELAVSAVRQPQHF. CDR3 DNA: TGTGCCAGCAGCCAAGAATTGGCGGTATCGGCAGTAAGGCAGCCCCAGCATTTT.

The chain has TRBV6-1 and TRBJ1-4, with D perhaps matching TRBD1 (5 bases). The germline CDR1 and CDR2 sequences are MNHNS and SASEGT. The V end was cut by 2 bases, the J end by 6 bases, with 10 bases between. The CDR3 runs 14 residues. The CDR3 spells CASSEPGVDEKLFF. CDR3 DNA: TGTGCCAGCAGTGAACCGGGGGTGGATGAAAAACTGTTTTTT.

This clone has only one observation. The chain has TRBV12-2 and TRBJ1-5; the table's D call, TRBD1, has no DNA check behind it. TRBV12-2 counts as a pseudogene. The CDR3 totals 15 residues. DNA for the CDR3: TGTGCAAGTCGCCCCCTTCCAGGCAGGGGACAGCCCCAGCATTTT. Its translation is CASRPLPGRGQPQHF.

The chain combines TRBV5-1 with TRBJ2-5; TRBD1 aligns across 8 bases. Germline assignment: CDR1 SGHRS and CDR2 YFSETQ. The CDR3 is 15 residues long. The V and J ends lost 2 bases and 4 bases, in that order; junction bases with no gene match: 7. The CDR3 DNA reads TGCGCCAGCAGCTTTGGACAGGGTACCCTAGAGACCCAGTACTTC. Translated: CASSFGQGTLETQYF.

This clone is medium-sized (0.01 to 0.1%). This chain uses TRBV9 with TRBJ2-3, with unresolved D. V lost 0 bases, J lost 3 bases, and 14 bases lay in between. There are 16 residues in the CDR3. Germline V gene data show CDR1 as SGDLS and CDR2 as YYNGEE. The CDR3 protein is CASSVARTGPTDTQYF. Here the CDR3 DNA reads TGTGCCAGCAGCGTAGCTAGGACGGGTCCAACAGATACGCAGTATTTT.

On this clone itself: The junction does not match germline at one end; this may be a read error. The V and J genes are TRBV7-7 and TRBJ2-2; D tentatively reads TRBD1 or TRBD2 (6 bases each). Germline V gene sequence: CDR1 SSHAT, CDR2 FNYEAQ (reference sequence). The CDR3 is 14 residues long. This chain's CDR3 is CASSRGLGTGELFF. The CDR3 DNA reads TGTGCTAGCAGCAGGGGACTGGGCACCGGGGAGCTGTTTTTT.

The chain links TRBV7-2 to TRBJ1-2; D is possibly TRBD1 (6 bases). This CDR3 has 16 amino acids. Trimming pared 4 bases from V and 3 bases from J, leaving 18 bases between. The germline CDR1 and CDR2 sequences are SGHTA and FQGNSA. The CDR3 DNA sequence: TGTGCCAGCAGCTCGAGCGGGACAACAAAGGACTATGGCTACACCTTC. Translating it yields CASSSSGTTKDYGYTF.

The CDR3 sequence: CASSYGGILNTEAFF. Written as DNA, the CDR3 is TGTGCCAGCAGCTATGGGGGAATCCTGAACACTGAAGCTTTCTTT. The chain links TRBV25-1 to TRBJ1-1; perhaps TRBD1 as D (5 bases). Per the germline V gene, CDR1 is MGHDK and CDR2 is SYGVNS. Trimming took off 6 bases at V and 0 bases at J, with 14 bases between the two ends. The CDR3 covers 15 residues. The whole variable domain, remainder taken from reference TRBV25-1 and TRBJ1-1, is EADIYQTPRYLVIGTGKKITLECSQTMGHDKMYWYQQDPGMELHLIHYSYGVNSTEKGDLSSESTVSRIRTEHFPLTLESARPSHTSQYLCASSYGGILNTEAFFGQGTRLTVV.

J is TRBJ2-5 and V is TRBV19; D is unresolved. The CDR3 sequence is 15 residues long. The V and J ends lost 5 bases and 2 bases respectively, with 15 bases between them. CDR1 is LNHDA and CDR2 is SQIVND in the germline V gene (reference sequence). The CDR3 reads CASSADPVRQETQYF. CDR3 sequence (DNA): TGTGCCAGTAGTGCCGACCCCGTGAGGCAAGAGACCCAGTACTTC.

This chain connects TRBV6-5 to TRBJ2-4; D is unclear. V lost 0 bases, J lost 1 base, and 7 bases lay in between. CDR1 is MNHEY, CDR2 SVGAGI, per germline. The CDR3 consists of 15 residues. The CDR3 nucleotides are TGTGCCAGCAGTTACTCGCAGGCTGCCAAAAACATTCAGTACTTC. Protein sequence: CASSYSQAAKNIQYF.

J is TRBJ1-1 and V is TRBV5-1, with D possibly TRBD1 on 6 matching bases. The CDR3 extends over 15 amino acids. V was cut by 10 bases and J by 0 bases, with 19 bases left in between. Germline V gives CDR1 SGHRS, CDR2 YFSETQ. The DNA of the CDR3 is TGCGCCCGCGGGCCGGGGGGGCTTATGAACACTGAAGCTTTCTTT. This sequence encodes CARGPGGLMNTEAFF.